One and the same sample provided the 15 T cell receptor beta chains below, sequenced in a study of CD8 T cells in ankylosing spondylitis. TCRdb ran MiXCR on the 5' RACE reads and lists one entry per CDR3 protein. Among 35,000 to 50,000 distinct CDR3 sequences listed, 2.5% to 3.5% were seen once. The sequenced sample consisted of blood, either unsorted or a sorted T cell fraction (not recorded which). Every receptor here comes from a male donor with ankylosing spondylitis or in good health (not recorded which).

This clonotype was detected ten times or more. The rearrangement links TRBV9 to TRBJ2-5; 8 nucleotides line up with TRBD2. V trimming: 0 bases; J trimming: 2 bases; junction bases outside the gene matches: 15. Germline assignment: CDR1 SGDLS and CDR2 YYNGEE. The CDR3 loop spans 19 amino acids. The CDR3 DNA follows: TGTGCCAGCAGCGTAGGGAGTCGGACTAGCACGAAAAAACAAGAGACCCAGTACTTC. This sequence encodes CASSVGSRTSTKKQETQYF.

This clonotype was seen many times. CDR3 in amino acids: CASSPREREGGTDTQYF. The DNA of the CDR3 is TGTGCCAGCAGCCCGAGAGAGCGGGAGGGTGGCACAGATACGCAGTATTTT. The genes are TRBV9 and TRBJ2-3; TRBD2 aligns across 10 bases. Germline trimming cut 4 bases from V and 1 base from J; bases unmatched to any gene: 9. The length of the CDR3 is 17 residues. Germline V lookup: CDR1 SGDLS, CDR2 YYNGEE.

This clonotype has at least ten counts. The chain carries TRBV9 and TRBJ1-1; no clear D gene. The CDR3 spans 13 residues. The ends were cut back, 2 bases at V and 3 bases at J, with 8 bases in the middle. Germline V gives CDR1 SGDLS, CDR2 YYNGEE. The CDR3 reads CASSVLPDTEAFF. Written as DNA, the CDR3 is TGTGCCAGCAGCGTCCTCCCAGACACTGAAGCTTTCTTT.

This clonotype is classed as medium-sized (0.01 to 0.1%). CDR3 DNA: TGTGCCAGCAGTTTATCCGGGGGATCCACTGAAGCTTTCTTT. Amino acids: CASSLSGGSTEAFF. The chain recombines TRBV12-3 or TRBV12-4 with TRBJ1-1, with a tentative D call TRBD1 (5 bases). V was cut by 2 bases and J by 4 bases, with 11 bases left in between. This CDR3 comprises 14 residues.

This clonotype was counted at least ten times. The rearrangement uses TRBV9 and TRBJ2-1; D call uncertain. The CDR3 runs 11 residues. CDR1 is SGDLS, CDR2 YYNGEE, per germline. V was trimmed by 3 bases and J by 5 bases, leaving 3 bases between them. Here the CDR3 DNA reads TGTGCCAGCAGCGCCCACAATGAGCAGTTCTTC. The encoded protein is CASSAHNEQFF.

This clonotype appeared many times. This chain connects TRBV9 to TRBJ2-2; D might be TRBD1 (6 bases). Trimming stripped 1 base from V and 7 bases from J, with 14 bases between. CDR3 length equals 15 residues. Germline CDR1 reads SGDLS; CDR2 reads YYNGEE. The CDR3 protein is CASSVFWAGDGELFF. The CDR3, as DNA: TGTGCCAGCAGCGTATTCTGGGCAGGGGACGGGGAGCTGTTTTTT. Looking up the rest from reference TRBV9 and TRBJ2-2 gives the full variable domain: DSGVTQTPKHLITATGQRVTLRCSPRSGDLSVYWYQQSLDQGLQFLIQYYNGEERAKGNILERFSAQQFPDLHSELNLSSLELGDSALYFCASSVFWAGDGELFFGEGSRLTVL.

This clonotype was recorded many times. The genes are TRBV9 and TRBJ2-3; D ambiguous. The CDR3 extends over 14 amino acids. CDR1 SGDLS and CDR2 YYNGEE come from the germline V gene. The V end was cut by 2 bases, the J end by 3 bases, with 10 bases between. This CDR3 is CASSVGSSTDTQYF. The CDR3 DNA reads as TGTGCCAGCAGCGTCGGTAGTTCGACAGATACGCAGTATTTT. The variable domain in full, completed from reference TRBV9 and TRBJ2-3, reads DSGVTQTPKHLITATGQRVTLRCSPRSGDLSVYWYQQSLDQGLQFLIQYYNGEERAKGNILERFSAQQFPDLHSELNLSSLELGDSALYFCASSVGSSTDTQYFGPGTRLTVL.

This clonotype was seen many times. This rearrangement joins TRBV9 to TRBJ1-1; D unclear. This CDR3 is 13 amino acids long. V lost 4 bases, J lost 1 base, and 8 bases lay in between. The germline gives CDR1 SGDLS, CDR2 YYNGEE. Here the CDR3 DNA reads TGTGCCAGCAGCCCCTGGGGGAACACTGAAGCTTTCTTT. Amino acids: CASSPWGNTEAFF.

The sample holds many counts of this clonotype. This chain uses TRBV9 with TRBJ2-3, with 11 positions matching TRBD2. V was clipped by 0 bases and J by 3 bases; unmatched bases: 3. This CDR3 is built from 16 residues. Germline CDR1 reads SGDLS; CDR2 reads YYNGEE. The CDR3 coding sequence is TGTGCCAGCAGCGTAGCGTTAGCGGGGGGGACAGATACGCAGTATTTT. Its protein is CASSVALAGGTDTQYF.

This clonotype was seen ten or more times. The gene calls are TRBV9 and TRBJ2-5; 8 bases are shared with TRBD2. With V trimmed by 0 bases and J by 2 bases, 9 bases remained unmatched. The CDR3 extends over 17 amino acids. Germline V lookup: CDR1 SGDLS, CDR2 YYNGEE. CDR3 sequence (DNA): TGTGCCAGCAGCGTAGGTGCGGCTAGCGGGTTACAAGAGACCCAGTACTTC. Amino acids: CASSVGAASGLQETQYF.

Many counts were recorded for this clonotype. This chain connects TRBV9 to TRBJ1-3; no firm D call. With 3 bases removed from V and 0 bases from J, the gap between germline ends came to 10 bases. Germline loops: CDR1 SGDLS, CDR2 YYNGEE. The CDR3 is 15 residues long. DNA for the CDR3: TGTGCCAGCAGCGATCAGACGGCCTCTGGAAACACCATATATTTT. As protein: CASSDQTASGNTIYF.

This clonotype has a count of ten or more. The rearrangement joins TRBV9 to TRBJ2-2; D not resolved. This CDR3 is built from 14 residues. Trimming shortened V by 0 bases and J by 4 bases, and 7 bases separated the two germline ends. Germline CDR1 is SGDLS and CDR2 is YYNGEE. The DNA of the CDR3 is TGTGCCAGCAGCGTAGATCCCGCCACCGGGGAGCTGTTTTTT. Translating it yields CASSVDPATGELFF.

This clonotype was seen ten or more times. The V gene is TRBV9, the J gene TRBJ2-2; 8 nucleotides align to TRBD2. The CDR3 spans 17 residues. Trimming at V came to 1 base and at J to 1 base, leaving 6 bases not matched to a gene. The germline V gene has CDR1 SGDLS and CDR2 YYNGEE. This CDR3 reads CASSVNPGGGNTGELFF. As DNA, the CDR3 is TGTGCCAGCAGCGTAAATCCCGGGGGGGGGAACACCGGGGAGCTGTTTTTT.

This clonotype was counted many times. The chain carries TRBV9 and TRBJ2-2, with TRBD1 as a possible D gene (6 bases). Deletions cut 0 bases from V and 0 bases from J, with 15 bases between. The CDR3 contains 18 residues. Germline CDR1 is SGDLS and CDR2 is YYNGEE. The CDR3 DNA follows: TGTGCCAGCAGCGTAGGGTCGGCAGGGGTATCGAACACCGGGGAGCTGTTTTTT. Its translation is CASSVGSAGVSNTGELFF.

This clonotype appeared a few times. The V gene is TRBV9, the J gene TRBJ2-3, with 7 bases fitting TRBD1. The germline gives CDR1 SGDLS, CDR2 YYNGEE. Trimming took 4 bases from V and 2 from J; bases not matched to a gene: 7. The CDR3 consists of 15 residues. CDR3 residues: CASSHRGSATDTQYF. For the CDR3, the DNA is TGTGCCAGCAGCCACAGGGGTTCTGCCACAGATACGCAGTATTTT.